Included here is one TCR beta chain sequence, with context. The antigen is unknown. CD8+ and CD4+ T cells taken from blood had their TCR beta sequenced. The multiple sclerosis controls were treatment-naive patients, and their relapsing-remitting disease was stable or active. This CDR3 has 12 residues. Trimming removed 1 base from V and 6 bases from J, with 5 bases in between. Germline lookup yields CDR1 MDHEN and CDR2 SYDVKM. The data belong to a study of CD8 T cells in Susac syndrome. Study-wide results and limits: A relatively small number of individuals underwent TCR sequencing and HLA analysis.

After extraction with the RNeasy kit, about 0.45 to 1 ug of the RNA was reverse transcribed using random hexamers. Across 54 Vbeta and 13 Jbeta, TCR beta CDR3 was amplified with immunoSEQ multiplex PCR. TCRdb re-analysed the immunoSEQ multiplex PCR reads in MiXCR, keeping a single row per CDR3 protein. The sample has 140,000 to 150,000 distinct CDR3 sequences, roughly 95% seen once. Sequences were obtained from CD4+ T cells from PBMCs. This chain joins TRBV28 and TRBJ2-3; no firm D call. The sequence derives from a human donor with multiple sclerosis. The CDR3 is CASSLYPDTQYF. The CDR3 DNA is TGTGCCAGCAGTTTATATCCCGATACGCAGTATTTT.